A selection of T cell receptor beta chains follows, all from one sample in a study of shared clonotypes between healthy human individuals. Libraries were prepared by immunoSEQ multiplex PCR; TCRdb keeps only in-frame clonotypes and omits some of them. The sample contains fewer than 600,000 clones, approximately 80% of which appear only once. The sequenced sample consisted of PBMCs. The receptors stem from a woman in her forties in good health. Some clones in this sample may be carry-over from other donors' samples. Both conserved end residues are part of each CDR3. Each record gives: J gene, clone size, D gene, V gene, CDR3 DNA, CDR3 protein. A D gene is named only where the DNA matches it firmly. A clone size is listed for some rows: how often the clone was seen (once, few, many), or a class if it is expanded.

TRBJ2-1	-	-	TRBV18	TGTGCCAGCTCACCTGGAGGGGACAATGAGCAGTTCTTC	CASSPGGDNEQFF
TRBJ2-1	once	-	TRBV18	TGTGCCAGCTCACCGAATCAGTACAATGAGCAGTTCTTC	CASSPNQYNEQFF
TRBJ2-2	-	-	TRBV5-4	TGTGCCAGCAGCTTGGGTTTAGGCTCCGGGGAGCTGTTTTTT	CASSLGLGSGELFF
TRBJ2-6	-	-	TRBV7-2	TGTGCCAGCAGCTTAAACACAGGGCCTGGGGCCAACGTCCTGACTTTC	CASSLNTGPGANVLTF
TRBJ2-7	-	-	TRBV5-1	TGCGCCAGCAGCGCGTCCCTAACTAACTACGAGCAGTACTTC	CASSASLTNYEQYF
TRBJ2-7	-	-	TRBV14	TGTGCCAGCAGCCAAAGACAGGGAGGTGGCGAGCAGTACTTC	CASSQRQGGGEQYF
TRBJ2-7	-	TRBD2	TRBV5-4	TGTGCCAGCAGCTTGTCCGGGAGGGCCCCCTACGAGCAGTACTTC	CASSLSGRAPYEQYF
TRBJ1-2	-	-	TRBV9	TGTGCCAGCAGCGTAGGGGGTATGTGGGATGGCTACACCTTC	CASSVGGMWDGYTF
TRBJ2-4	many	-	TRBV14	TGTGCCAGCAGCGGGTCACGAGGGAACATTCAGTACTTC	CASSGSRGNIQYF
TRBJ2-7	-	-	TRBV11-2	TGTGCCAGCGGGTCCAGGGTAGCGGCCCCCCACGAGCAGTACTTC	CASGSRVAAPHEQYF
TRBJ1-2	-	TRBD1	TRBV15	TGTGCCACCAGCAGAGATCCGGGGACAGAATATGGCTACACCTTC	CATSRDPGTEYGYTF
TRBJ2-3	-	-	TRBV11-3	TGTGCCAGCAGCTTAAGTGGTGTCACAGATACGCAGTATTTT	CASSLSGVTDTQYF
TRBJ2-7	-	TRBD2	TRBV27	TGTGCCAGCACCCCGGGGACTAGCGGGAGGGGCGAGCAGTACTTC	CASTPGTSGRGEQYF
TRBJ2-2	-	TRBD2	TRBV29-1	TGCAGCGCAGGGACTAGCGGGAGTTGGACCGGGGAGCTGTTTTTT	CSAGTSGSWTGELFF
TRBJ2-5	-	-	TRBV14	TGTGCCAGCAGCCCGAGGGGTGGGGAGACCCAGTACTTC	CASSPRGGETQYF
TRBJ2-1	-	TRBD2	TRBV10-3	TGTGCCATCAGGAAAGCGGGAGGTACGAATGAGCAGTTCTTC	CAIRKAGGTNEQFF
TRBJ2-7	-	TRBD2	TRBV28	TGTGCCAGCAGTTTTTCTTTTGAGACTAGCAGCTACGAGCAGTACTTC	CASSFSFETSSYEQYF
TRBJ2-1	-	TRBD2	TRBV15	TGTGCCACCAGCAGAGAAGCGGGACCACCTTACAATGAGCAGTTCTTC	CATSREAGPPYNEQFF
TRBJ2-6	-	TRBD2	TRBV7-8	TGTGCCAGCAGCTTAGGTAGCGGGCTCAGCTCTGGGGCCAACGTCCTGACTTTC	CASSLGSGLSSGANVLTF
TRBJ2-7	-	-	TRBV2	TGTGCCAGCAGTGACTCTAGCGCTTCCTACGAGCAGTACTTC	CASSDSSASYEQYF
TRBJ2-5	-	-	TRBV7-8	TGTGCCAGCAGCGTCTCTAGACTGGGAGAGACCCAGTACTTC	CASSVSRLGETQYF
TRBJ2-1	-	-	TRBV29-1	TGCAGCGTTGAGTTTCGACCGGGACAAAAGCAGTTCTTC	CSVEFRPGQKQFF
TRBJ1-2	-	TRBD1	TRBV2	TGTGCCAGCAGCAACAGGGGGCGCAAAGGCTACACCTTC	CASSNRGRKGYTF
TRBJ2-1	once	-	TRBV5-1	TGCGCCAGCAGCTTGGTACTAGTGGAGTACAATGAGCAGTTCTTC	CASSLVLVEYNEQFF
TRBJ2-1	-	-	TRBV11-2	TGTGCCAGCAGCCCACTGTCCTCCTACAATGAGCAGTTCTTC	CASSPLSSYNEQFF
TRBJ2-1	-	TRBD2	TRBV4-2	TGTGCCAGCAGCCAAGAAATCGCGGGAGTCGGCCACAATGAGCAGTTCTTC	CASSQEIAGVGHNEQFF
TRBJ2-5	-	TRBD1	TRBV14	TGTGCCAGCAGCCAATGGACAGGGGGTCTGGAGACCCAGTACTTC	CASSQWTGGLETQYF
TRBJ2-5	-	-	TRBV7-2	TGTGCCAGCAGCTTCTTGGGGAAGGGGCAAGAGACCCAGTACTTC	CASSFLGKGQETQYF